This TCR beta chain was captured in a study of cytomegalovirus exposure and HLA in healthy donors. The study, taken as a whole, reports: For cytomegalovirus status, the classifier reportedly gave diagnoses with high specificity and sensitivity. A later examination showed that TCR association rates differed by HLA locus, with DRB1 most and HLA-C fewest.

As regards this clone: Its matching antigen is unknown.

Germline V gene data show CDR1 as LNHDA and CDR2 as SQIVND (reference sequence). This CDR3 contains 17 residues. The J segment lost 0 bases and the V segment lost 3 bases, leaving 8 bases of the junction unmatched. 60 Vbeta and 13 Jbeta primers were used in PCR. Assay: immunoSEQ multiplex PCR; the TCRdb copy retains only in-frame clones and omits some. The sample holds 200,000 to 250,000 clones, 82% seen once. The clonotype originates from a woman aged 40 to 50 in good health and CMV-seronegative. The gene calls are TRBV19 and TRBJ2-1; 7 bases map to TRBD2. The material sequenced was PBMCs. The CDR3 region has the DNA TGTGCCAGTAGTATGGGTCTAGCGGCAAGCTCCTACAATGAGCAGTTCTTC. As protein: CASSMGLAASSYNEQFF.